The clone carrying this T cell receptor beta chain was picked up many times. The data belong to a study of T cells in Graves' hyperthyroidism and ophthalmopathy. Germline CDR1 is MDHEN and CDR2 is SYDVKM. V dropped 7 bases and J dropped 1; count of bases not matched to a gene: 4. This CDR3 comprises 16 residues. Researchers took RNA transcripts and amplified the TCR beta CDR3 regions from them. Researchers ran a first-round RT-PCR on the TCR CDR3 using the HTBI primer set. In TCRdb, the multiplex PCR reads were re-called with MiXCR into one record per CDR3 protein. The sample consists of a few hundred thousand distinct CDR3 sequences, around 14% of them appearing once.

Sequenced sample: blood. The genes are TRBV28 and TRBJ2-2, with 12 nucleotides matching TRBD2. The source of this sequence is a young woman with Graves' hyperthyroidism. The CDR3 coding sequence is TGTGCCAGCAACCAACTAGCGGGAGGGAACACCGGGGAGCTGTTTTTT. This translates into CASNQLAGGNTGELFF.